The sequence of this T cell receptor (beta chain) was determined in a study of beta chain features in type 1 diabetes. Points from the study as a whole: Comparison showed that naive, central memory and Treg TCRB repertoires appeared more similar among patients than among healthy donors.

This CDR3 spans 13 amino acids. The germline V gene has CDR1 SQVTM and CDR2 ANQGSEA. V shed 0 bases and J shed 4 bases, with 9 bases lying between them. This clone was picked up a small number of times. What it binds is unknown. Expressed TCRB transcripts were sequenced because the entire RNA isolate underwent reverse transcription. Profiling relied on immunoSEQ multiplex PCR, and the TCRdb table lists in-frame clones only, not all of them. The sample holds about 140,000 clones, 9.5% to 10% seen once. This TCR derives from a woman between 40 and 55 years old in good health. Sequencing input: central memory CD4+ T cells from blood. The J gene is TRBJ1-1, the V gene TRBV29-1, with D perhaps matching TRBD1 (5 bases). CDR3 sequence reads: CSVEDGGGTEAFF. CDR3 nucleotide sequence: TGCAGCGTTGAAGACGGGGGGGGCACTGAAGCTTTCTTT. Full variable domain (outside the CDR3, taken from reference TRBV29-1 and TRBJ1-1): SAVISQKPSRDICQRGTSLTIQCQVDSQVTMMFWYRQQPGQSLTLIATANQGSEATYESGFVIDKFPISRPNLTFSTLTVSNMSPEDSSIYLCSVEDGGGTEAFFGQGTRLTVV.